This T cell receptor beta chain was identified in a study of T cell changes during pregnancy in multiple sclerosis. Germline V lookup: CDR1 SQVTM, CDR2 ANQGSEA. This CDR3 contains 12 residues. V was trimmed by 7 bases and J by 3 bases, leaving 10 bases between them. Generated by immunoSEQ multiplex PCR, the TCRdb table keeps only in-frame clones and is missing some. The data contain under 95,000 clones, over 85% of them singletons. The genes are TRBV29-1 and TRBJ2-1; D is perhaps TRBD2 (6 bases). The sequence was obtained from a female donor in good health, enrolled as a control in a pregnancy study. The material was peripheral blood, obtained in the second trimester of pregnancy. CDR3 protein: CSAMGGYNEQFF. The CDR3 region has the DNA TGCAGCGCTATGGGGGGCTACAATGAGCAGTTCTTC.